These 5 T cell receptor beta chains originate from one sample sequenced in a study of CD8 T cells in ankylosing spondylitis. Study-level findings and limits: What seemed typical of ankylosing spondylitis blood was a TCR beta motif built from roughly eight highly homologous variants.

No antigen has been assigned to these receptors. TCRdb recomputed calls from the 5' RACE reads with MiXCR, one row per CDR3 protein. The repertoire holds about 840,000 distinct CDR3 sequences, with roughly 12% as singletons. The sample comprised blood, either unsorted or a sorted T cell fraction (not recorded which). The receptor source for this set is a male donor with ankylosing spondylitis.

This clonotype was observed many times. The rearrangement joins TRBV4-3 to TRBJ2-7; possible D gene TRBD2, 6 bases. The germline CDR1 and CDR2 sequences are LGHNA and YSLEER. The CDR3 is made up of 16 amino acids. Trimming cost V 3 bases and J 4 bases, with 19 bases left between them. The CDR3 sequence: CASSHSLRDQPYEQYF. The CDR3 nucleotides are TGCGCCAGCAGCCACTCACTGCGGGATCAGCCTTACGAGCAGTACTTC.

This clonotype was seen more than once but under ten times. V gene TRBV4-2 combines with J gene TRBJ2-7; D may be TRBD2 (6 bases). Germline V gene lookup returns CDR1 LGHNA and CDR2 YNFKEQ. V was clipped by 8 bases and J by 1 base, with 12 bases between them. The CDR3 has 13 amino acids. CDR3 in DNA: TGTGCCAGCGCCCGGAGGGAATCCTACGAGCAGTACTTC. This translates into CASARRESYEQYF.

In its sample, this clonotype was seen many times. V is TRBV29-1 and J is TRBJ1-4; TRBD1 is a possible D gene (6 bases). The CDR3 runs 13 residues. Trimming took off 5 bases at V and 7 bases at J, with 14 bases between the two ends. CDR1 is SQVTM and CDR2 is ANQGSEA in the germline V gene. CDR3 amino acids: CSVTTGSSEKLFF. The DNA for the CDR3 is TGCAGCGTTACTACAGGGAGCAGTGAAAAACTGTTTTTT.

This clonotype was observed a few times. This rearrangement joins TRBV12-3 or TRBV12-4 to TRBJ1-5, with a possible D match to TRBD1 (5 bases). This CDR3 has 15 amino acids. V was trimmed by 3 bases and J by 4 bases, leaving 13 bases between them. Here the CDR3 reads CASSFLGLTNQPQHF. In DNA form, the CDR3 reads TGTGCCAGCAGTTTTTTGGGACTTACGAATCAGCCCCAGCATTTT.

This clonotype was seen many times. V is TRBV7-2 and J is TRBJ1-6, with D possibly matching TRBD1 (5 bases). The CDR3 loop spans 15 amino acids. CDR1 SGHTA and CDR2 FQGNSA come from the germline V gene. Trimming took 3 bases from V and 7 from J, leaving 13 bases between them. CDR3 sequence reads: CASSFAGVQNSPLHF. The CDR3 DNA sequence: TGTGCCAGCAGCTTTGCGGGGGTCCAGAATTCACCCCTCCACTTT. Supplemented by reference TRBV7-2 and TRBJ1-6, the full variable domain reads GAGVSQSPSNKVTEKGKDVELRCDPISGHTALYWYRQSLGQGLEFLIYFQGNSAPDKSGLPSDRFSAERTGGSVSTLTIQRTQQEDSAVYLCASSFAGVQNSPLHFGNGTRLTVT.